This passage covers 14 T cell receptor beta chains from one sample sequenced in a study of shared clonotypes between healthy human individuals. Sequencing used immunoSEQ multiplex PCR; TCRdb keeps in-frame clones, though not all of them. The sample includes about 2.4 million clones, roughly 92% of them seen just once. The sample consisted of naive CD4+ T cells sorted from blood. This sample's subset: CD45RA+ positively selected. Receptors originate from a man between 18 and 29 years old in good health.

The rearrangement links TRBV5-1 to TRBJ2-7; 9 nucleotides agree with TRBD1. With 0 bases clipped from V and 2 bases from J, the junction kept 6 bases outside the gene matches. The V gene's germline CDR1 is SGHRS and CDR2 YFSETQ. This CDR3 has 16 residues. In nucleotides, the CDR3 is TGCGCCAGCAGCTTGGGGGGGACAGGGACTACCTACGAGCAGTACTTC. Its protein product is CASSLGGTGTTYEQYF.

This clone occurred once. V gene TRBV7-9 combines with J gene TRBJ2-6, with D hard to call. Per germline, CDR1 SEHNR and CDR2 FQNEAQ (reference sequence). The CDR3 extends over 16 amino acids. V was clipped by 5 bases and J by 1 base, with 12 bases between them. The CDR3 region is CASSRDGISGANVLTF. The CDR3 DNA reads TGTGCCAGCAGCCGCGACGGCATTTCTGGGGCCAACGTCCTGACTTTC.

The CDR3 reads CATSREGTWKTQYF. CDR3 DNA sequence: TGTGCCACCAGCAGAGAGGGGACTTGGAAGACCCAGTACTTC. The rearrangement uses TRBV15 and TRBJ2-5; TRBD2 might be the D (6 bases). CDR3 length: 14 amino acids. The germline gives CDR1 LNHNV, CDR2 YYDKDF (reference sequence). V was clipped by 0 bases and J by 6 bases, with 11 bases between them. Full variable domain (remainder filled in from reference TRBV15 and TRBJ2-5): DAMVIQNPRYQVTQFGKPVTLSCSQTLNHNVMYWYQQKSSQAPKLLFHYYDKDFNNEADTPDNFQSRRPNTSFCFLDIRSPGLGDTAMYLCATSREGTWKTQYFGPGTRLLVL.

This clone appeared once. The rearrangement joins TRBV6-5 to TRBJ2-1; 8 bases line up with TRBD1. Looked up from germline, CDR1 is MNHEY and CDR2 is SVGAGI. Germline trimming cut 0 bases from V and 0 bases from J; bases unmatched to any gene: 1. The CDR3 sequence is 16 residues long. The DNA of the CDR3 is TGTGCCAGCAGTTACTCTGACAGGGGCTCCTACAATGAGCAGTTCTTC. This encodes CASSYSDRGSYNEQFF.

V and J are TRBV6-6 and TRBJ1-5, with 8 bases identical to TRBD1. This CDR3 is 16 amino acids long. The V segment lost 6 bases and the J segment 1 base; nucleotides outside the gene matches: 8. CDR1 MNHNY and CDR2 SVGAGI come from the germline V gene (reference sequence). CDR3 sequence reads: CASRTGEGWSNQPQHF. CDR3 coding DNA: TGTGCCAGCAGGACAGGGGAGGGTTGGAGCAATCAGCCCCAGCATTTT.

This clone turned up a few times. Different DNA sequences within this sample yield the same CDR3. This chain joins TRBV7-2 and TRBJ2-2, with D possibly matching TRBD2 (5 bases). Germline V CDR1 and CDR2: SGHTA, FQGNSA. The V and J ends lost 2 bases and 1 base respectively, with 5 bases between them. CDR3 length: 14 residues. The CDR3 loop is CASSLRGNTGELFF. In DNA, the CDR3 is TGTGCCAGCAGCTTACGGGGGAACACCGGGGAGCTGTTTTTT.

The chain couples TRBV6-1 to TRBJ2-7, with 8 bases matching TRBD1. Per the germline V gene, CDR1 is MNHNS and CDR2 is SASEGT. Trimming at V came to 7 bases and at J to 4 bases, leaving 9 bases not matched to a gene. The CDR3 is made up of 14 amino acids. The CDR3 coding sequence is TGTGCCAGCAACCCGACAGGGGCAAATTACGAGCAGTACTTC. Its protein product is CASNPTGANYEQYF.

This clone has just one count. Other nucleotide sequences in the sample specify the same CDR3. V is TRBV5-1 and J is TRBJ1-1; possible D gene TRBD1, 5 bases. The germline V and J ends were trimmed by 0 bases and 5 bases, with 11 bases remaining between them. This CDR3 is 14 amino acids long. Germline V gene lookup returns CDR1 SGHRS and CDR2 YFSETQ. CDR3 protein: CASSLVRGVTEAFF. The CDR3 DNA reads TGCGCCAGCAGCTTGGTTCGGGGGGTTACTGAAGCTTTCTTT.

The chain carries TRBV30 and TRBJ2-2; D is unclear. This CDR3 has 12 amino acids. With 0 bases removed from V and 7 bases from J, the gap between germline ends came to 6 bases. Germline V gene lookup returns CDR1 GTSNPN and CDR2 SVGIG (reference sequence). The CDR3 protein is CAWSVQYGELFF. CDR3 nucleotide sequence: TGTGCCTGGAGTGTACAATACGGGGAGCTGTTTTTT. Supplemented by reference TRBV30 and TRBJ2-2, the full variable domain reads SQTIHQWPATLVQPVGSPLSLECTVEGTSNPNLYWYRQAAGRGLQLLFYSVGIGQISSEVPQNLSASRPQDRQFILSSKKLLLSDSGFYLCAWSVQYGELFFGEGSRLTVL.

The CDR3 DNA reads TGTGCCAGCAGCCCCCGGGACTGGTTTAGCCCTGAAGCTTTCTTT. Translation gives CASSPRDWFSPEAFF. The rearrangement joins TRBV5-6 to TRBJ1-1; the D gene is possibly TRBD1 (5 bases). Trimming took 4 bases from V and 6 from J, leaving 19 bases between them. This CDR3 has 15 residues. Germline V gives CDR1 SGHDT, CDR2 YYEEEE.

This rearrangement joins TRBV6-6 to TRBJ2-2; TRBD2 agrees at 10 bases. The CDR3 is made up of 15 amino acids. V lost 7 bases and J lost 7; bases outside the gene matches: 9. The V gene's germline CDR1 is MNHNY and CDR2 SVGAGI (reference sequence). CDR3 region: CASKTLAGVVGELFF. The CDR3, as DNA: TGTGCCAGCAAAACTCTAGCGGGAGTGGTCGGGGAGCTGTTTTTT.

V gene TRBV15 combines with J gene TRBJ2-2; D remains unclear. Trimming stripped 4 bases from V and 6 bases from J, with 15 bases between. The V gene's germline CDR1 is LNHNV and CDR2 YYDKDF (reference sequence). The CDR3 loop spans 15 amino acids. The chain's CDR3 is CATSTQLGTPGELFF. CDR3 sequence (DNA): TGTGCCACCAGCACCCAACTGGGTACCCCCGGGGAGCTGTTTTTT.

The table lists this clone with a count of one. The rearrangement joins TRBV30 to TRBJ2-5, with D perhaps matching TRBD2 (6 bases). Trimming stripped 2 bases from V and 2 bases from J, with 18 bases between. CDR3 length: 16 amino acids. In germline, CDR1 is GTSNPN, CDR2 SVGIG (reference sequence). CDR3 coding DNA: TGTGCCTGGAGTCGGGGGTTGGAGGCGGGGCAAGAGACCCAGTACTTC. It encodes CAWSRGLEAGQETQYF.

The chain employs TRBV27 and TRBJ2-1; D perhaps matches TRBD1 (5 bases). This CDR3 comprises 13 residues. The ends were cut back, 6 bases at V and 9 bases at J, with 15 bases in the middle. Germline V lookup: CDR1 MNHEY, CDR2 SMNVEV (reference sequence). CDR3 nucleotide sequence: TGTGCCAGCAGCGGCAGGGTTTTCGGTGAGCAGTTCTTC. Protein sequence: CASSGRVFGEQFF.